Detailed here is one T cell receptor beta chain. Its cognate antigen has yet to be identified. No much larger clonotype is one base removed from it; base qualities were not supplied. The data originate from a study of T cell changes during pregnancy in multiple sclerosis (dated by TCRdb to the late 2010s). Background on the whole study: In women with multiple sclerosis, the researchers looked at how the T cell repertoire shifted as pregnancy progressed.

The method was the immunoSEQ multiplex PCR assay. Sourced from immuneACCESS, this table was stored by TCRdb with only in-frame sequences that have V and J called. A share of the clones is absent; for the studies checked, an unresolved V gene accounts for under half, and the remainder has no known explanation. This sample has 54,000 or so clones in its table, and 90% to 95% of those were observed once. The ten top clones hold 0.36% of the sample. The CDR3 covers 13 residues, taking in both the cysteine and the phenylalanine. Only the CDR3 region is kept as DNA, spanning 39 bases read in frame from base 1. CDR1 and CDR2 were assigned from the germline V gene as SGHTA and FQGNSA. V drops 1 base and J drops 4 bases, leaving 8 bases in between.

The sample consisted of CD4+ T cells from peripheral blood mononuclear cells, taken before pregnancy. The chain is made from TRBV7-2 and TRBJ2-7; the D gene is perhaps TRBD1, on 6 matching bases. The origin of this receptor is a female donor with multiple sclerosis, enrolled in a pregnancy study. The CDR3 amino acid sequence is: CASSLEDSYEQYF. The bases read TGTGCCAGCAGCTTAGAGGACAGTTACGAGCAGTACTTC.